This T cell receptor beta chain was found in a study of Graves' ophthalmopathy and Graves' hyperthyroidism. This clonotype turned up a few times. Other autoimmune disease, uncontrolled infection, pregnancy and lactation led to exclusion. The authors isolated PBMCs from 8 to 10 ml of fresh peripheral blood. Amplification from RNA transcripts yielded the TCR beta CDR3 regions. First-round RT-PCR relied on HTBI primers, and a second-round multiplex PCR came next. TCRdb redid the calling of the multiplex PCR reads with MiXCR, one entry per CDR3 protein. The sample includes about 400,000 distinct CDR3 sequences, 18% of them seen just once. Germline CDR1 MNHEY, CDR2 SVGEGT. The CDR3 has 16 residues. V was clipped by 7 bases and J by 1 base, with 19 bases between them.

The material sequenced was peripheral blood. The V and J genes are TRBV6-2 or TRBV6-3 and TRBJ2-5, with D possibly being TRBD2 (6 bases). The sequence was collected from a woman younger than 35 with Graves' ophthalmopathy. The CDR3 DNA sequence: TGTGCCAGCACCTTAGCGGCAGGCGGGATCCAAGAGACCCAGTACTTC. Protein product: CASTLAAGGIQETQYF.